Below, 16 T cell receptor beta chains from the same sample are listed, as sequenced in a study of T cells expressing NK-cell markers. TCRdb reprocessed the 5' RACE reads and reports one entry per CDR3 protein, with no DNA. Here the sample table reports some 150,000 distinct CDR3 sequences. The material sequenced was blood T cells: a sorted CD56 or NKG2C T cell subset, CD4+ or CD8+ T cells, or bulk PBMC T cells (not recorded which). Receptors originate from a man aged 18 to 30 in good health.

The genes are TRBV7-8 and TRBJ1-1. The germline V gene encodes CDR1 SGHVS and CDR2 FQNEAQ. CDR3 length equals 14 residues. The CDR3 loop reads CASLTAAGDTEAFF.

The chain uses TRBV6-1 and TRBJ2-3; TCRdb's D gene call, TRBD1, goes unchecked for lack of DNA. This CDR3 contains 15 residues. Germline CDR1 is MNHNS and CDR2 is SASEGT. The CDR3 loop reads CASSERDGTTDTQYF.

The chain recombines TRBV19 with TRBJ2-1; the D gene TCRdb calls, TRBD1, cannot be checked with no DNA. Germline V gene data show CDR1 as LNHDA and CDR2 as SQIVND (reference sequence). This CDR3 comprises 17 residues. This CDR3 reads CASSIVGGALVYNEQFF.

This chain connects TRBV5-5 to TRBJ2-1; TCRdb indicates TRBD1, and absent DNA this call remains unverified. Germline V gene sequence: CDR1 SGHKS, CDR2 YYEKEE (reference sequence). The CDR3 covers 15 residues. CDR3 residues: CASTDGQASYNEQFF.

The chain employs TRBV20-1 and TRBJ2-7; the D call from TCRdb, TRBD1, cannot be confirmed without DNA. Germline-derived CDR1 and CDR2 are DFQATT and SNEGSKA (reference sequence). The CDR3 covers 15 residues. Here the CDR3 reads CSARDRTGEGYEQYF.

The V and J genes are TRBV5-1 and TRBJ2-5; TCRdb indicates TRBD1, and absent DNA this call remains unverified. The germline gives CDR1 SGHRS, CDR2 YFSETQ. The CDR3 runs to 15 residues. CDR3 amino acids: CASSFGRGLMETQYF.

V usage is TRBV27 and J usage is TRBJ2-7; TCRdb calls TRBD2, which cannot be checked without DNA. The CDR3 is 13 residues long. Germline lookup yields CDR1 MNHEY and CDR2 SMNVEV (reference sequence). CDR3 sequence: CASSGGELREQYF.

V usage is TRBV6-1 and J usage is TRBJ2-5; TCRdb returns TRBD2, unconfirmable since there is no DNA. Germline assignment: CDR1 MNHNS and CDR2 SASEGT. This CDR3 has 14 amino acids. The CDR3 here is CASSTHLGAETQYF.

The rearrangement links TRBV7-2 to TRBJ2-1; TCRdb selects TRBD1, and the lack of DNA leaves this call unchecked. This CDR3 contains 13 residues. The germline V gene has CDR1 SGHTA and CDR2 FQGNSA. The CDR3 protein is CARGAGTYNEQFF.

The chain combines TRBV6-2 or TRBV6-3 with TRBJ2-1; TCRdb calls TRBD2, which cannot be checked without DNA. This CDR3 is built from 16 residues. CDR1 and CDR2 (germline): MNHEY, SVGEGT. This CDR3 reads CASSSHLGHPYNEQFF.

This chain joins TRBV7-3 and TRBJ2-1; absent DNA, TCRdb's TRBD2 call cannot be checked. CDR1 is SGHTA and CDR2 is FQGTGA in the germline V gene. The CDR3 has 15 residues. CDR3 sequence: CASSLSASGNGEQFF.

The V and J genes are TRBV19 and TRBJ2-2; the TCRdb call, TRBD2, lacks DNA for checking. There are 13 residues in the CDR3. Germline values: CDR1 LNHDA, CDR2 SQIVND (reference sequence). The chain's CDR3 is CASTPPGLLELFF.

The chain links TRBV6-4 to TRBJ2-1; TCRdb selects TRBD1, and the lack of DNA leaves this call unchecked. Germline CDR1 MRHNA, CDR2 SNTAGT. CDR3 length: 15 residues. CDR3 in amino acids: CASKVRGSSYNEQFF.

The V gene is TRBV27, the J gene TRBJ2-3. The germline CDR1 and CDR2 sequences are MNHEY and SMNVEV (reference sequence). CDR3 length: 14 residues. CDR3 region: CASSFGLRADTQYF.

The chain recombines TRBV3-1 with TRBJ2-5; TCRdb picks TRBD2, but there is no DNA to check that call. Germline-derived CDR1 and CDR2 are LGHDT and YNNKEL (reference sequence). The CDR3 has 16 amino acids. The CDR3 reads CASSHTSGDHQETQYF.

V is TRBV29-1 and J is TRBJ2-3; as DNA is missing, the TRBD1 call by TCRdb cannot be tested. The CDR3 totals 16 residues. Germline V CDR1 and CDR2: SQVTM, ANQGSEA. The CDR3 sequence is CSVEDKGVPVTDTQYF.